The 11 T cell receptor beta chains in this list originate from one sample, sequenced in a study of blood T cell repertoires in COVID-19. TCRdb's copy holds only in-frame clones and misses some; the assay was immunoSEQ multiplex PCR. The data hold 150,000 to 180,000 clones, with 91% observed a single time. Source material: peripheral blood. These receptors all stem from a man aged 50-60 years with acute or convalescent COVID-19.

This sequence joins TRBV6-5 and TRBJ1-1, with TRBD1 as a possible D gene (6 bases). The germline V gene has CDR1 MNHEY and CDR2 SVGAGI. With 7 bases removed from V and 4 bases from J, the gap between germline ends came to 16 bases. There are 14 residues in the CDR3. For the CDR3, the DNA is TGTGCCAGCAACCCTCACAGGGTTGGCACTGAAGCTTTCTTT. Its translation: CASNPHRVGTEAFF.

This chain joins TRBV7-2 and TRBJ1-6; D perhaps matches TRBD1 (5 bases). Trimming left V 3 bases short and J 6 bases short, with 15 bases between. The CDR3 contains 16 residues. Germline assignment: CDR1 SGHTA and CDR2 FQGNSA. The CDR3 nucleotides are TGTGCCAGCAGCTTCTCTTGGGGAGGGGTTAATTCACCCCTCCACTTT. Translation: CASSFSWGGVNSPLHF. The entire variable domain, with the rest obtained from reference TRBV7-2 and TRBJ1-6, is as follows: GAGVSQSPSNKVTEKGKDVELRCDPISGHTALYWYRQSLGQGLEFLIYFQGNSAPDKSGLPSDRFSAERTGGSVSTLTIQRTQQEDSAVYLCASSFSWGGVNSPLHFGNGTRLTVT.

V and J are TRBV30 and TRBJ1-3; D is possibly TRBD1 (5 bases). The germline CDR1 and CDR2 sequences are GTSNPN and SVGIG (reference sequence). V was cut by 3 bases and J by 1 base, with 13 bases left in between. The length of the CDR3 is 15 residues. For the CDR3, the DNA is TGTGCCTGGAGCATCGACAGTCAGTCTGGAAACACCATATATTTT. Protein product: CAWSIDSQSGNTIYF.

This chain joins TRBV5-1 and TRBJ2-5; 11 bases align to TRBD2. Trimming cost V 4 bases and J 4 bases; bases outside gene matches: 21. Germline V lookup: CDR1 SGHRS, CDR2 YFSETQ. The CDR3 is 20 residues long. The CDR3 reads CASSPLGRPSGRMLRETQYF. CDR3 DNA sequence: TGCGCCAGCAGCCCGCTCGGTCGCCCTAGCGGGAGGATGTTAAGAGAGACCCAGTACTTC.

As DNA, the CDR3 is TGTGCCAGCAGCGGGCGGGACCATCGATTGAGTGAGCAGTTCTTC. The encoded protein is CASSGRDHRLSEQFF. The V gene is TRBV9, the J gene TRBJ2-1, with TRBD2 as a possible D gene (6 bases). The CDR3 extends over 15 amino acids. Trimming shortened V by 3 bases and J by 9 bases, and 19 bases separated the two germline ends. Per the germline V gene, CDR1 is SGDLS and CDR2 is YYNGEE.

The chain has TRBV6-5 and TRBJ1-5; a weak D match, TRBD1 (5 bases). The germline V gene encodes CDR1 MNHEY and CDR2 SVGAGI. The CDR3 length is 15 residues. V shed 2 bases and J shed 2 bases, with 10 bases lying between them. The CDR3 loop is CASSYRGWGNQPQHF. CDR3 nucleotides: TGTGCCAGCAGTTACAGGGGCTGGGGCAATCAGCCCCAGCATTTT.

This chain links TRBV5-1 with TRBJ1-6, with 8 bases that match TRBD1. CDR3 length equals 14 residues. The junction had 4 bases not matched to a gene; V was cut back by 3 bases and J by 8 bases. In germline, CDR1 is SGHRS, CDR2 YFSETQ. The CDR3 spells CASSWGQVYSPLHF. CDR3 nucleotide sequence: TGCGCCAGCAGCTGGGGACAGGTGTATTCACCCCTCCACTTT.

This clone was counted a single time. This chain connects TRBV28 to TRBJ1-6; D unresolved. Germline-derived CDR1 and CDR2 are MDHEN and SYDVKM. V was pared by 6 bases and J by 6 bases, with 18 bases between. This CDR3 comprises 16 residues. CDR3 nucleotides: TGTGCCAGCAGCCTCCCCCAAACCGGGTTTAATTCACCCCTCCACTTT. This gives the protein CASSLPQTGFNSPLHF.

This chain connects TRBV6-5 to TRBJ2-1; no firm D call. Trimming shortened V by 5 bases and J by 7 bases, and 9 bases separated the two germline ends. The CDR3 totals 12 residues. CDR1 and CDR2 from the germline V gene are MNHEY and SVGAGI. This CDR3 is CASSPTNNEQFF. CDR3 nucleotide sequence: TGTGCCAGCAGTCCCACTAATAATGAGCAGTTCTTC.

The chain is built from TRBV11-2 and TRBJ2-7; no clear D gene. V was shortened by 1 base and J by 0 bases, with 10 bases between the two germline ends. This CDR3 region has 15 residues. Germline CDR1 reads SGHAT; CDR2 reads FQNNGV. CDR3 amino acids: CASSLGAGSSYEQYV. The CDR3 DNA reads as TGTGCCAGCAGCTTAGGGGCAGGAAGCTCCTACGAGCAGTACGTC.

This CDR3 is CASSPPGGGYEQYF. For the CDR3, the DNA is TGCGCCAGCAGCCCCCCAGGGGGAGGCTACGAGCAGTACTTC. The V and J genes are TRBV4-1 and TRBJ2-7; tentative D call: TRBD1 (7 bases). CDR1 MGHRA and CDR2 YSYEKL come from the germline V gene. Trimming cost V 4 bases and J 3 bases, with 13 bases left between them. This CDR3 is built from 14 residues.